This TCR beta chain was documented in a study of CD8+CD57+ T cells in acquired aplastic anemia. CDR3 and TCR beta VDJ profiling relied on genomic DNA as the template. Using its own MiXCR run on the reads, TCRdb lists one record per CDR3 protein. Here the sample spans about 290,000 distinct CDR3 sequences, approximately 57% being singletons. Trimming left V 4 bases short and J 6 bases short, with 13 bases between. This CDR3 has 13 residues. It was patients with CD8+CD57+ cell expansion by flow cytometry who were chosen for sequencing. Therapy had not been given to patients before blood sampling. The source material was sorted CD4+, CD8+, or CD8+CD57+ T cells (not recorded which) from PBMCs. The TCR comes from a human donor with aplastic anemia. The chain uses TRBV12-3 or TRBV12-4 and TRBJ2-7; TRBD1 is a possible D gene (6 bases). The CDR3 here is CASSWGQSSEQYF. In DNA form, the CDR3 reads TGTGCCAGCAGTTGGGGACAATCGTCCGAGCAGTACTTC.